A single sample is the source of the 21 T cell receptor beta chains below, sequenced in a study of control samples from healthy donors and cancer patients. The protocol was immunoSEQ multiplex PCR, while the TCRdb copy is restricted to in-frame clones and leaves out a portion. The data contain 90,000 to 150,000 clones, approximately 88% of them seen just once; the ten biggest clones take up 3.4%. Sequencing was performed on blood. All receptors come from a man between 40 and 49 years old in good health.

The chain is built from TRBV12-3 or TRBV12-4 and TRBJ2-1; D uncertain. The CDR3 consists of 11 residues. V lost 4 bases and J 5 bases, leaving 3 bases between the germline ends. CDR3 in amino acids: CASSSNNEQFF. CDR3 in DNA: TGTGCCAGCAGTTCCAACAATGAGCAGTTCTTC.

V is TRBV3-1 (or the pseudogene TRBV3-2) and J is TRBJ2-5, with D uncertain. This CDR3 comprises 13 residues. V shed 3 bases and J shed 1 base, with 6 bases lying between them. Germline CDR1 LGHDT, CDR2 YNNKEL (reference sequence). The CDR3 DNA follows: TGTGCCAGCAGCCACGACTCCCAAGAGACCCAGTACTTC. Translation: CASSHDSQETQYF.

The chain carries TRBV7-8 and TRBJ2-3; 10 bases are shared with TRBD2. CDR3 length: 16 amino acids. V lost 5 bases and J lost 3; bases outside the gene matches: 8. Germline loops: CDR1 SGHVS, CDR2 FQNEAQ. CDR3 loop: CASSILAGVGTDTQYF. Written as DNA, the CDR3 is TGTGCCAGCAGCATTCTAGCGGGGGTAGGGACAGATACGCAGTATTTT.

The genes are TRBV12-3 or TRBV12-4 and TRBJ1-1, with D unclear. The CDR3 covers 13 residues. V lost 3 bases and J lost 5, with 10 bases in between. CDR3 sequence reads: CASSFEGRTEAFF. In DNA form, the CDR3 reads TGTGCCAGCAGTTTTGAAGGGCGAACTGAAGCTTTCTTT.

CDR3 DNA sequence: TGTGCCAGTAGTTATGACCGTAATGAAAAACTGTTTTTT. This encodes CASSYDRNEKLFF. This chain uses TRBV19 with TRBJ1-4; the D is unclear. The CDR3 runs 13 residues. V dropped 5 bases and J dropped 4 bases, with 8 bases sitting between them. Germline V gene data show CDR1 as LNHDA and CDR2 as SQIVND (reference sequence).

The chain has TRBV2 and TRBJ1-2, with a tentative D call TRBD1 (5 bases). Trimming cost V 0 bases and J 6 bases, with 17 bases left between them. The CDR3 extends over 16 amino acids. The V gene's germline CDR1 is SNHLY and CDR2 FYNNEI. CDR3 DNA: TGTGCCAGCAGTGAAGCGCTTCGGGCAGGGTGGCATGGCTACACCTTC. This codes for CASSEALRAGWHGYTF.

This chain connects TRBV6-6 to TRBJ1-2; no firm D call. Germline loops: CDR1 MNHNY, CDR2 SVGAGI (reference sequence). The V end lost 4 bases, the J end lost 2 bases, and 8 bases lay between the germline ends. CDR3 length: 13 amino acids. This chain's CDR3 is CASSLPENYGYTF. CDR3 sequence (DNA): TGTGCCAGCAGTTTGCCAGAAAACTATGGCTACACCTTC.

The chain combines TRBV24-1 with TRBJ2-3; 7 nucleotides match TRBD1. This CDR3 is 16 amino acids long. V trimming: 3 bases; J trimming: 6 bases; junction bases outside the gene matches: 11. Germline loops: CDR1 KGHDR, CDR2 SFDVKD. The DNA of the CDR3 is TGTGCCACCAGTGATCCTGGACAGGACTTAAGGGATACGCAGTATTTT. Protein product: CATSDPGQDLRDTQYF.

The chain carries TRBV4-3 and TRBJ1-2; D is undetermined. The CDR3 runs to 14 residues. The V and J ends lost 1 base and 4 bases respectively, with 10 bases between them. Germline loops: CDR1 LGHNA, CDR2 YSLEER. The CDR3 region is CASSQGRNLYGYTF. CDR3 in DNA: TGCGCCAGCAGCCAAGGACGGAACCTCTATGGCTACACCTTC.

The chain recombines TRBV30 with TRBJ2-7; 8 bases line up with TRBD2. CDR1 is GTSNPN, CDR2 SVGIG, per germline (reference sequence). The CDR3 runs 14 residues. V shed 0 bases and J 9 bases; nucleotides not matched to a gene: 10. CDR3 nucleotides: TGTGCCTGGAGTGTACGAGCGGGGGTGTTTGGGCAGTACTTC. Amino acids: CAWSVRAGVFGQYF.

The rearrangement joins TRBV10-2 to TRBJ2-1; 13 nucleotides match TRBD2. CDR3 length: 16 amino acids. J gave up 7 bases and V 5 bases, and 8 bases lay outside the gene matches. Germline-derived CDR1 and CDR2 are WSHSY and SAAADI. The CDR3 DNA sequence: TGCGCCAGCAGTCACAGGACTAGCGGGGGTTGGAATGAGCAGTTCTTC. Amino acid sequence: CASSHRTSGGWNEQFF.

J is TRBJ1-1 and V is TRBV3-1 (or the pseudogene TRBV3-2); 9 positions agree with TRBD1. The trim removed 0 bases at V and 11 bases at J, leaving 13 bases unmatched. In germline, CDR1 is LGHDT, CDR2 YNNKEL (reference sequence). The CDR3 covers 16 residues. The DNA for the CDR3 is TGTGCCAGCAGCCAAGAACGGGACAGGGTGAATAATAGGGCTTTCTTT. Encoded protein: CASSQERDRVNNRAFF.

This rearrangement joins TRBV7-2 to TRBJ1-6; TRBD1 is a possible D gene (5 bases). The CDR3 sequence is 15 residues long. V was shortened by 4 bases and J by 14 bases, with 21 bases between the two germline ends. Germline CDR1 and CDR2: SGHTA and FQGNSA. CDR3 sequence: CASSSGTAGGTSLHF. The CDR3, as DNA: TGTGCCAGCAGCTCGGGGACCGCGGGGGGGACTTCCCTCCACTTT. Looking up the rest from reference TRBV7-2 and TRBJ1-6 gives the full variable domain: GAGVSQSPSNKVTEKGKDVELRCDPISGHTALYWYRQSLGQGLEFLIYFQGNSAPDKSGLPSDRFSAERTGGSVSTLTIQRTQQEDSAVYLCASSSGTAGGTSLHFGNGTRLTVT.

This chain uses TRBV30 with TRBJ1-4; TRBD1 is a possible D gene (6 bases). The V end was cut by 0 bases, the J end by 8 bases, with 10 bases between. The CDR3 sequence is 13 residues long. Germline CDR1 and CDR2: GTSNPN and SVGIG (reference sequence). The CDR3 spells CAWSVGQREKLFF. CDR3 in DNA: TGTGCCTGGAGTGTGGGACAAAGGGAAAAACTGTTTTTT.

The CDR3 loop reads CASRSGALGNTEAFF. CDR3 sequence (DNA): TGTGCCAGCAGGTCGGGGGCGCTTGGGAACACTGAAGCTTTCTTT. V is TRBV6-5 and J is TRBJ1-1; TRBD1 is a possible D gene (6 bases). There are 15 residues in the CDR3. The V and J ends lost 6 bases and 1 base respectively, with 15 bases between them. Germline lookup yields CDR1 MNHEY and CDR2 SVGAGI.

The V and J genes are TRBV29-1 and TRBJ1-2, with 12 bases fitting TRBD1. This CDR3 is built from 13 residues. Germline CDR1 SQVTM, CDR2 ANQGSEA. The trim removed 6 bases at V and 5 bases at J, leaving 4 bases unmatched. The CDR3 reads CSVGGQGAYGYTF. In DNA, the CDR3 is TGCAGCGTCGGGGGACAGGGGGCTTATGGCTACACCTTC.

V is TRBV6-6 and J is TRBJ1-5; tentative D call: TRBD1 (5 bases). Germline loops: CDR1 MNHNY, CDR2 SVGAGI (reference sequence). The CDR3 length is 14 residues. The germline V and J ends were trimmed by 5 bases and 1 base, with 9 bases remaining between them. In DNA, the CDR3 is TGTGCCAGCAGTGGGGACGTGAGCAATCAGCCCCAGCATTTT. As protein: CASSGDVSNQPQHF.

This clone was recorded only once. The chain couples TRBV11-3 to TRBJ2-3; no definite D call. The V gene lost 4 bases and the J gene lost 2 bases, with 4 bases spanning the gap. This CDR3 contains 12 residues. The V gene's germline CDR1 is SGHNT and CDR2 YENEEA. The CDR3 DNA reads TGTGCCAGCAGCTCCTACACAGATACGCAGTATTTT. Protein sequence: CASSSYTDTQYF.

The table lists this clone with a few counts. The V gene is TRBV7-8, the J gene TRBJ2-7; 8 nucleotides match TRBD1. The CDR3 has 14 residues. The trim removed 5 bases at V and 2 bases at J, leaving 5 bases unmatched. Per germline, CDR1 SGHVS and CDR2 FQNEAQ. The CDR3 reads CASSISQGAYEQYF. CDR3 in DNA: TGTGCCAGCAGCATCTCACAGGGGGCCTACGAGCAGTACTTC.

In the case of this clone: Because the CDR3's place on the DNA is in doubt, the DNA is left out and the CDR3 is given as listed by TCRdb. The chain couples TRBV6-4 to TRBJ2-3; the tabulated D call, TRBD2, remains unverified against the DNA. A total of 15 residues make up the CDR3, ends included. Looked up from germline, CDR1 is MRHNA and CDR2 is SNTAGT. CDR3 amino acids: CASSTSPGGGDTQYF.

V gene TRBV5-6 combines with J gene TRBJ1-1; 7 bases are shared with TRBD1. This CDR3 is 14 amino acids long. J lost 0 bases, V lost 4 bases, and 3 bases had no gene match. Germline loops: CDR1 SGHDT, CDR2 YYEEEE. The CDR3 protein is CASSNTGVNTEAFF. CDR3 sequence (DNA): TGTGCCAGCAGCAACACAGGGGTGAACACTGAAGCTTTCTTT. Drawing the rest from reference TRBV5-6 and TRBJ1-1, the complete variable domain is DAGVTQSPTHLIKTRGQQVTLRCSPKSGHDTVSWYQQALGQGPQFIFQYYEEEERQRGNFPDRFSGHQFPNYSSELNVNALLLGDSALYLCASSNTGVNTEAFFGQGTRLTVV.